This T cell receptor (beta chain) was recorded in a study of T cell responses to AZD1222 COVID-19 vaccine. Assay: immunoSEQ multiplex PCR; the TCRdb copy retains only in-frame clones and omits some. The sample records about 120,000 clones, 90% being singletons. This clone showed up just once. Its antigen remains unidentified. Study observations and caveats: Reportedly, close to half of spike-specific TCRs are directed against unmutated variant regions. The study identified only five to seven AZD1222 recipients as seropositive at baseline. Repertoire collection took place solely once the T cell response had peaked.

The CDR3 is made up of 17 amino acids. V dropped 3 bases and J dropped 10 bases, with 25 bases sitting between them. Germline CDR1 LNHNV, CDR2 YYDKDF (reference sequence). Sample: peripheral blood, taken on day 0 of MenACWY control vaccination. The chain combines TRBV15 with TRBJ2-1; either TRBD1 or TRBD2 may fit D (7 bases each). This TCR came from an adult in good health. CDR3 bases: TGTGCCACCAGCAGTATCGCGGTCCAGGGGGGGTCAGGAGAGCAGTTCTTC. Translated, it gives CATSSIAVQGGSGEQFF.